This TCR beta chain was identified in a study of tumor-infiltrating lymphocytes in primary liver carcinoma. Turning to the study itself: Staging placed the tumors at T1-T3 N0M0, and they measured 4.2 to 10 cm across.

In regard to this clonotype: Its antigen is unidentified.

General study results and limits: A small share of top clones, only about 8-25%, was found in all five tumor regions. A significantly higher top-250-clone fraction was found in tumors than in blood (p = 0.039). Less overlap was seen in tumor-adjacent and tumor-blood pairs than in tumor region pairs.

Unsorted bulk tissue, about 19-30 mg of it, served as the source for co-extraction of RNA and DNA. Total RNA (about 500 ng) served as template for TCR beta cDNA synthesis primed by a constant-region primer. ARM-PCR was slightly modified, and three nested multiplex PCR rounds with it gave rise to the TCR beta libraries. Rounds one and two of PCR, each of roughly 10 cycles, were primed with TRBV1-TRBV30 forward primers and a C-beta reverse primer. TCRdb reanalysed the multiplex PCR reads using MiXCR and keeps one entry per CDR3 protein. The sample shows fewer than 75,000 distinct CDR3 sequences, around 64% of them seen only once. CDR3 size: 16 residues. Trimming removed 7 bases from V and 3 bases from J, with 19 bases in between.

The chain uses TRBV12-3 or TRBV12-4 and TRBJ1-5; perhaps TRBD1 as D (6 bases). The sequenced sample was liver tumor tissue from sampling region 2. Subset given: tumor region T2, inferior pole. This sequence was found in a man in his forties with primary liver carcinoma and hepatitis B virus infection. This chain's CDR3 is CASNSRTEGINQPQHF. DNA for the CDR3: TGTGCCAGCAATTCGAGGACAGAGGGTATCAATCAGCCCCAGCATTTT.